This TCR beta chain is from a study of T cell responses to AZD1222 COVID-19 vaccine (dated by TCRdb to the early 2020s). With regard to the full study: A total of approximately 240 trial participants underwent TCR sequencing, of whom roughly 210 received two doses of AZD1222 and around 26 received two doses of the MenACWY control vaccine. Trial participants were enrolled into age subgroups of 18-55, 56-69 and 70-plus years, which contained about 150, 27 and 61 TCR-sequenced participants, respectively. Study-wide conclusions, independent of this receptor: Spike-specific TCR breadth and depth rose significantly after two AZD1222 doses compared with day 0 and with MenACWY recipients. Nearly half of unique spike-specific TCRs reportedly recognized epitopes outside regions mutated in the B.1.351 and B.1.1.7 variants. Because no day 14 peak-response samples were available, repertoires were characterized only after the peak T cell response. Only five to seven AZD1222 recipients were SARS-CoV-2 seropositive at baseline, limiting conclusions about previously exposed vaccinees. CD4 TCRs associated with the vaccine covered the entire spike protein, and the dominant responses were in regions 160-218 and 743-854. The 56-69-year group was small, and its depth increase did not reach significance, likely because of low power. Most participants were white British and females outnumbered males, and the authors suggested that clonal diversity may have been underestimated.

The CDR3 regions of human TCRbeta chains were subjected to immunosequencing. On the study's bioinformatics: Repertoire TCRs were matched against a reference library of SARS-CoV-2-specific TCRs generated with the MIRA antigen-specificity platform. Breadth was defined as the fraction of unique TCRs that were SARS-CoV-2-associated, and depth was defined as the fraction of total T cells that were SARS-CoV-2-associated. Using the MIRA data, every spike-specific TCR was mapped to the spike region that the TCR reacted to and assigned to either a CD4 or a CD8 class. Log10-transformed breadth and depth values were compared by one-way ANOVA with Sidak's multiple comparisons tests. TCRdb obtained this table from immuneACCESS and retained in-frame rearrangements with V and J assigned. These tables miss some clones; where compared with another copy, unresolved V genes account for less than half of the shortfall, and the remainder is unexplained. The V and J calls and clone size come from that table; D and trimming were worked out from the DNA. The sample yields about 180,000 clones; around 90% were counted once. The biggest ten clones account for about 1.9% of the sample.

As regards this clone: Its antigen specificity is not known. Base qualities were left out, and no much larger clone turns up one base away.

Per the publication, the time point label means: about 28 days (+/-7) after the second vaccine dose. AZD1222 recipients whose second dose came at about 4 weeks and those whose second dose came at about 12 weeks were combined into one group, since spike-specific TCR depth and breadth did not differ between the two schedules. Samples from vaccinated people were obtained from the UK trials COV001 and COV002, which included a single-blind randomized controlled phase 2/3 trial of AZD1222 (ChAdOx1 nCoV-19) in healthy adults. For TCRbeta chain sequencing, PBMC samples from trial participants were taken at day 0 and at day 28 after the second dose. CDR1 MNHEY and CDR2 SVGAGI are derived from the germline V gene. Trimming at the junction amounts to 0 bases on V and 0 bases on J, and the germline ends lie 9 bases apart. From cysteine to phenylalanine, the CDR3 is 15 amino acids long. Of the read, only the CDR3 DNA is kept; its 45 bases are in frame from base 1.

This specimen consisted of peripheral blood, obtained 28 days after the second AZD1222 dose. The V and J genes are TRBV6-5 and TRBJ2-7, with the D segment identity uncertain. The TCR comes from an adult who received the AZD1222 COVID-19 vaccine. The nucleotides are TGTGCCAGCAGTTACTCTCAGGACCGCTCCTACGAGCAGTACTTC. This sequence encodes CASSYSQDRSYEQYF.